One sample yielded the 9 T cell receptor beta chains listed below, sequenced in a study of T cell repertoires in cytomegalovirus infection. Antigens of these TCRs are unknown. TCRdb re-called the reads through MiXCR, storing one row per CDR3 protein. In the table there are some 900,000 distinct CDR3 sequences, 30% to 35% of which are singletons. The specimen comprised cultured CD8+ T cells from PBMCs, sampled from culture after CMV antigen stimulation. The source is a human donor in good health (CMV status not recorded). Some clones in this sample may be carry-over from other donors' samples.

V and J are TRBV2 and TRBJ1-6, with D perhaps matching TRBD1 (5 bases). CDR1 SNHLY and CDR2 FYNNEI come from the germline V gene. Trimming cost V 8 bases and J 9 bases, with 14 bases left between them. CDR3 length: 13 residues. The DNA of the CDR3 is TGTGCCAGCCCCGGGGGTGGTAGTTCACCCCTCCACTTT. This gives the protein CASPGGGSSPLHF.

The genes are TRBV24-1 and TRBJ2-3; D uncertain. CDR1 KGHDR and CDR2 SFDVKD come from the germline V gene. With 0 bases removed from V and 3 bases from J, the gap between germline ends came to 15 bases. This CDR3 contains 17 residues. CDR3 coding DNA: TGTGCCACCAGTGATTTGTCATGGCCGCCTCGGACAGATACGCAGTATTTT. It codes for CATSDLSWPPRTDTQYF.

In its sample, this clonotype was seen a few times. The J gene is TRBJ2-1, the V gene TRBV4-1; D remains ambiguous. Germline CDR1 is MGHRA and CDR2 is YSYEKL. CDR3 length: 16 amino acids. Deletions cut 5 bases from V and 0 bases from J, with 14 bases between. CDR3 sequence (DNA): TGCGCCAGCAGCTATACGGTGGGAAGCTCCTACAATGAGCAGTTCTTC. Translated, it gives CASSYTVGSSYNEQFF.

The genes are TRBV6-1 and TRBJ2-7, with D perhaps matching TRBD1 or TRBD2 (5 bases each). The germline V gene has CDR1 MNHNS and CDR2 SASEGT. Between the trimmed V and J ends, which lost 2 bases and 6 bases, there was a span of 17 bases. CDR3 length: 15 residues. The CDR3 nucleotides read TGTGCCAGCAGTGAATGGGGTGCAGGGACCAGCGAGCAGTACGTC. Its protein is CASSEWGAGTSEQYV.

This chain links TRBV7-9 with TRBJ1-1; 8 bases are shared with TRBD1. The CDR3 is made up of 15 amino acids. The trim removed 1 base at V and 6 bases at J, leaving 7 bases unmatched. The germline CDR1 and CDR2 sequences are SEHNR and FQNEAQ (reference sequence). CDR3 DNA sequence: TGTGCCAGCAGCTTAGAGACAGGGGTGGGCTCTGAAGCTTTCTTT. Translation gives CASSLETGVGSEAFF. Full variable domain (outside the CDR3, taken from reference TRBV7-9 and TRBJ1-1): DTGVSQNPRHKITKRGQNVTFRCDPISEHNRLYWYRQTLGQGPEFLTYFQNEAQLEKSRLLSDRFSAERPKGSFSTLEIQRTEQGDSAMYLCASSLETGVGSEAFFGQGTRLTVV.

There are many counts of this clonotype. This chain links TRBV7-2 with TRBJ2-1; 9 bases are a match to TRBD1. This CDR3 has 17 residues. CDR1 and CDR2 (germline): SGHTA, FQGNSA. The trim removed 4 bases at V and 8 bases at J, leaving 15 bases unmatched. CDR3 in DNA: TGTGCCAGCAGCTACACGAGCCGGGACAGGGTTTGGGATGAGCAGTTCTTC. It codes for CASSYTSRDRVWDEQFF.

This clonotype was counted at least ten times. The chain joins TRBV6-1 to TRBJ1-6; 9 bases map to TRBD1. The CDR3 has 19 amino acids. Losses at the gene ends were 6 bases for V and 6 bases for J; bases not matched to a gene: 18. Germline loops: CDR1 MNHNS, CDR2 SASEGT. This chain's CDR3 is CASSVPGQGSPFLNSPLHF. For the CDR3, the DNA is TGTGCCAGCAGCGTACCGGGACAGGGAAGTCCCTTTCTTAATTCACCCCTCCACTTT.

V and J are TRBV7-8 and TRBJ2-1, with 12 bases fitting TRBD2. Germline V lookup: CDR1 SGHVS, CDR2 FQNEAQ. The J segment lost 0 bases and the V segment lost 8 bases, leaving 11 bases of the junction unmatched. The CDR3 is made up of 18 amino acids. The CDR3 region has the DNA TGTGCCAGCCACGGGACTAGCGGGCCCCCAAGCTCCTACAATGAGCAGTTCTTC. It encodes CASHGTSGPPSSYNEQFF.

V is TRBV20-1 and J is TRBJ2-7, with 8 nucleotides matching TRBD2. Germline trimming cut 0 bases from V and 7 bases from J; bases unmatched to any gene: 5. The CDR3 has 13 amino acids. Germline-derived CDR1 and CDR2 are DFQATT and SNEGSKA (reference sequence). The DNA of the CDR3 is TGCAGTGCTAGAGACCGGGGGGGCTGGGAGCAGTACTTC. Its protein is CSARDRGGWEQYF.